This TCR beta chain originates from a study of blood T cell repertoires in COVID-19. Study as a whole: From T cells, B-cell-depleted T cells, or PBMCs came the material, which was cDNA or gDNA.

Profiling relied on immunoSEQ multiplex PCR, and the TCRdb table lists in-frame clones only, not all of them. This sample carries about 160,000 clones, 82% of them seen once, and the ten largest clones take 15% to 20%. Germline V lookup: CDR1 SNHLY, CDR2 FYNNEI. The CDR3 runs 16 residues. Deletions cut 0 bases from V and 6 bases from J, with 12 bases between. Enrolled through a virtual design, the participants were between about 18 and 100 years of age and came from fewer than 30 US areas. Which cohort a participant joined came from the clinical history participants gave. Donors in Cohort 3 counted as recovered after two negative PCRs, clearance, or symptom resolution.

The chain joins TRBV2 to TRBJ1-6, with D perhaps TRBD1 (6 bases). Sample: PBMCs or T cells enriched from blood (not recorded which). This TCR was sampled from a man aged 55 to 70 who had recovered from COVID-19. The chain's CDR3 is CASSEALTGSNSPLHF. The CDR3 bases are TGTGCCAGCAGTGAAGCGCTTACAGGGAGTAATTCACCCCTCCACTTT.